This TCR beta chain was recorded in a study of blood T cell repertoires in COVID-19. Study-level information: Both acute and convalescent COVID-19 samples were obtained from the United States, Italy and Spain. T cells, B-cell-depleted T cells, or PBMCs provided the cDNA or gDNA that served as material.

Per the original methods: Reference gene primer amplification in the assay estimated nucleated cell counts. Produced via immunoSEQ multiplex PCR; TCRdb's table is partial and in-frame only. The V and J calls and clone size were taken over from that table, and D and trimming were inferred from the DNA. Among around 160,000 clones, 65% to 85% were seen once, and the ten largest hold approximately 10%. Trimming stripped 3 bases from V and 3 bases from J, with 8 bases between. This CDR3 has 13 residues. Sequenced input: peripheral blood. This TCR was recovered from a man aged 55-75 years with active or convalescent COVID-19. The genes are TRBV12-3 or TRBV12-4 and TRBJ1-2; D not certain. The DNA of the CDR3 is TGTGCCAGCAGTTTTCCGGGTGACTATGGCTACACCTTC. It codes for CASSFPGDYGYTF.